Only a few counts were recorded for the clone carrying this TCR beta chain. As yet, its antigen is unknown. Germline trimming cut 0 bases from V and 1 base from J; bases unmatched to any gene: 14. CDR3 length: 20 residues. Germline CDR1 and CDR2: SGHNT and YYREEE (reference sequence). This entry is derived from a study of CD8+CD57+ T cells in acquired aplastic anemia. In the study overall: An average of 3.2 ug of DNA was obtained from sorted CD4+ and CD8+ cells. Whole-study results and caveats: Researchers reported that CD8+ Simpson's diversity was not significantly different in patients versus controls. Over 25 shared CD8+ CDR3s appeared highly expressed within patients' immunodominant clones.

Patients selected for sequencing had displayed CD8+CD57+ cell expansion by flow cytometry. Patient blood was sampled before any therapy had been received. TCR beta VDJ and CDR3 profiles were obtained from a genomic DNA template. TCRdb reprocessed the reads via MiXCR and lists one record per CDR3 protein. The sample consists of about 160,000 distinct CDR3 sequences, more than 40% of them appearing once. This clonotype originated in a human donor with aplastic anemia. The sample comprised sorted CD4+, CD8+, or CD8+CD57+ T cells (not recorded which) from PBMCs. The chain is built from TRBV5-4 and TRBJ1-3; 9 nucleotides align to TRBD1. CDR3 sequence reads: CASSLERDRVSFSSGNTIYF. The CDR3 DNA reads TGTGCCAGCAGCTTGGAAAGGGACAGGGTTTCCTTTTCTTCTGGAAACACCATATATTTT.